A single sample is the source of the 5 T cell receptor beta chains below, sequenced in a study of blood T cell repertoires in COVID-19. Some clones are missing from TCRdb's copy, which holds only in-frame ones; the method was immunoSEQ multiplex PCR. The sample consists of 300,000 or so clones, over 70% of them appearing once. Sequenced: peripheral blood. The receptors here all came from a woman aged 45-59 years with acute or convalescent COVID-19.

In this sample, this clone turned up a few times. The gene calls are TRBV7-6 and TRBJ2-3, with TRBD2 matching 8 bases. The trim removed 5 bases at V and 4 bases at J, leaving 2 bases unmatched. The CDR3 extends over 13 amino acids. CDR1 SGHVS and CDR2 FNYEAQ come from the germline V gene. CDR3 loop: CASSAGGADTQYF. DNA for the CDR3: TGTGCCAGCAGCGCGGGAGGCGCAGATACGCAGTATTTT. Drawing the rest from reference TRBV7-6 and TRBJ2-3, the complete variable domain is GAGVSQSPRYKVTKRGQDVALRCDPISGHVSLYWYRQALGQGPEFLTYFNYEAQQDKSGLPNDRFSAERPEGSISTLTIQRTEQRDSAMYRCASSAGGADTQYFGPGTRLTVL.

For the CDR3, the DNA is TGTGCCAGTAGCCCGGCGGGGGATTTCTACGAGCAGTACTTC. It encodes CASSPAGDFYEQYF. This chain joins TRBV19 and TRBJ2-7, with 7 bases fitting TRBD2. This CDR3 spans 14 amino acids. Germline V gives CDR1 LNHDA, CDR2 SQIVND (reference sequence). V shed 6 bases, J shed 3 bases, and the junction held 8 bases outside the gene matches.

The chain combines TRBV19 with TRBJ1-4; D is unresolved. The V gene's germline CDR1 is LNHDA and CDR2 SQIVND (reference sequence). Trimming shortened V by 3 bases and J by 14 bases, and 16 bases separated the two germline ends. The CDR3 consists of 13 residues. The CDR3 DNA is TGTGCCAGTAGTATTGGGCCCATGCGTGCGCTGTTTTTT. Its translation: CASSIGPMRALFF. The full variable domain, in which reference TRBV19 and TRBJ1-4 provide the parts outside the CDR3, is DGGITQSPKYLFRKEGQNVTLSCEQNLNHDAMYWYRQDPGQGLRLIYYSQIVNDFQKGDIAEGYSVSREKKESFPLTVTSAQKNPTAFYLCASSIGPMRALFFGSGTQLSVL.

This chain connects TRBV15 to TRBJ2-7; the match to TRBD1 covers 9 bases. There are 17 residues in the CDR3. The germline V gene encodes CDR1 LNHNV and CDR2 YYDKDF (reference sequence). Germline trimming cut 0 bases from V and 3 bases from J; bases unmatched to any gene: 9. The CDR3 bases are TGTGCCACCAGCAGAGATAGAGGACAGGGGTTTGTCTACGAGCAGTACTTC. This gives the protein CATSRDRGQGFVYEQYF.

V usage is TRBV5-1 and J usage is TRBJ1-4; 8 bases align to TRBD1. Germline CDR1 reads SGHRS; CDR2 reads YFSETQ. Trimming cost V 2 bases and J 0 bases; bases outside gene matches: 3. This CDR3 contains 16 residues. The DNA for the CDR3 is TGCGCCAGCAGCTTAACAGGGGGGACAACTAATGAAAAACTGTTTTTT. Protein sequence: CASSLTGGTTNEKLFF. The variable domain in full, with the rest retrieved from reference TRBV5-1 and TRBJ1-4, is KAGVTQTPRYLIKTRGQQVTLSCSPISGHRSVSWYQQTPGQGLQFLFEYFSETQRNKGNFPGRFSGRQFSNSRSEMNVSTLELGDSALYLCASSLTGGTTNEKLFFGSGTQLSVL.